Shown below are 4 T cell receptor beta chains from a single sample sequenced in a study of T cell responses to AZD1222 COVID-19 vaccine. Method: immunoSEQ multiplex PCR; TCRdb's copy keeps in-frame clones and lacks some. Of approximately 71,000 clones listed, about three quarters were seen once; the top ten hold 9.5% to 13%. Here the sequenced sample was peripheral blood, taken on day 0 of AZD1222 vaccination. These receptors all come from an adult in good health.

The J gene is TRBJ2-3, the V gene TRBV5-1; 10 bases line up with TRBD2. CDR3 size: 15 residues. V trimming: 5 bases; J trimming: 4 bases; junction bases outside the gene matches: 7. The germline gives CDR1 SGHRS, CDR2 YFSETQ. CDR3 nucleotide sequence: TGCGCCAGCAGGAGCGGGGGGGCCGGAGCAGATACGCAGTATTTT. The encoded protein is CASRSGGAGADTQYF.

The rearrangement joins TRBV9 to TRBJ2-3; TRBD2 agrees at 14 bases. The length of the CDR3 is 18 residues. With 0 bases clipped from V and 10 bases from J, the junction kept 13 bases outside the gene matches. Germline CDR1 and CDR2: SGDLS and YYNGEE. CDR3 residues: CASSVVPRTSGGMLAQYF. CDR3 coding DNA: TGTGCCAGCAGCGTAGTACCTCGGACTAGCGGGGGGATGTTGGCGCAGTATTTT.

The rearrangement uses TRBV7-9 and TRBJ1-2; no clear D. Germline CDR1 reads SEHNR; CDR2 reads FQNEAQ (reference sequence). The CDR3 loop spans 15 amino acids. V shed 1 base and J shed 4 bases, with 13 bases lying between them. CDR3 sequence (DNA): TGTGCCAGCAGCTTAGTCCTGCCGGGAGCCTATGGCTACACCTTC. Translated: CASSLVLPGAYGYTF.

The CDR3 sequence is CASSLGDRAHNEQFF. For the CDR3, the DNA is TGTGCCAGCAGCTTAGGCGACAGGGCCCACAATGAGCAGTTCTTC. J is TRBJ2-1 and V is TRBV7-9; 7 bases are a match to TRBD1. V shed 1 base, J shed 5 bases, and the junction held 5 bases outside the gene matches. Germline assignment: CDR1 SEHNR and CDR2 FQNEAQ (reference sequence). The CDR3 totals 15 residues. Looking up the rest from reference TRBV7-9 and TRBJ2-1 gives the full variable domain: DTGVSQNPRHKITKRGQNVTFRCDPISEHNRLYWYRQTLGQGPEFLTYFQNEAQLEKSRLLSDRFSAERPKGSFSTLEIQRTEQGDSAMYLCASSLGDRAHNEQFFGPGTRLTVL.